This T cell receptor (beta chain) was captured by sequencing in a study of T cells in Graves' hyperthyroidism and ophthalmopathy. RNA transcripts provided the source from which TCR beta CDR3 regions were amplified. First-round RT-PCR with HTBI primers amplified the TCR CDR3 region. Each CDR3 protein gets one entry after TCRdb re-called the multiplex PCR reads with MiXCR. Here the sample spans 300,000 to 450,000 distinct CDR3 sequences, roughly 15% being singletons. This clonotype came up many times. Germline lookup yields CDR1 SGDLS and CDR2 YYNGEE. The CDR3 length is 12 residues. The V gene lost 3 bases and the J gene lost 6 bases, with 7 bases spanning the gap.

This chain links TRBV9 with TRBJ2-1, with no clear D. This TCR was recovered from a woman under 40 with Graves' ophthalmopathy. Sequencing was done on a sample of blood. The CDR3 is CASSGMGNEQFF. In DNA, the CDR3 is TGTGCCAGCAGCGGAATGGGCAATGAGCAGTTCTTC.